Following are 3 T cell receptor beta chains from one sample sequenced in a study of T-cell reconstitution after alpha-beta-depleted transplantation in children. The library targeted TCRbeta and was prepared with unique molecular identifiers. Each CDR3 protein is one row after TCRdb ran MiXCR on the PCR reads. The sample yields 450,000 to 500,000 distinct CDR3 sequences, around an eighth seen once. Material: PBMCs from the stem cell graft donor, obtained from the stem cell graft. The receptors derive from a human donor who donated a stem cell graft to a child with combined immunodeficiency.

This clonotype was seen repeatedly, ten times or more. CDR3 region: CASGTSGINEQYF. The CDR3 coding sequence is TGTGCCAGCGGGACTAGCGGCATTAACGAGCAGTACTTC. This chain connects TRBV12-3 or TRBV12-4 to TRBJ2-7; TRBD2 matches at 11 bases. Trimming removed 8 bases from V and 5 bases from J; junction bases left unmatched: 5. The CDR3 runs to 13 residues.

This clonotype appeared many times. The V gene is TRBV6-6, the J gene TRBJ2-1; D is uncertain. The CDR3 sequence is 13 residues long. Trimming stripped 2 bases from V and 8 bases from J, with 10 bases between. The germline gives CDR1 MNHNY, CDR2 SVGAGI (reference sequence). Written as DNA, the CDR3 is TGTGCCAGCAGTTACCTGCTGAGCCATGAGCAGTTCTTC. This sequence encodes CASSYLLSHEQFF.

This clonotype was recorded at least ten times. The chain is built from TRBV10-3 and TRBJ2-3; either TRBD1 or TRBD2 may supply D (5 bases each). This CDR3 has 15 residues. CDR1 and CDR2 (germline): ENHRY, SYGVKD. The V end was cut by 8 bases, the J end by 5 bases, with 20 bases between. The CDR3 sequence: CAISGRGSLGDTQYF. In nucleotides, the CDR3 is TGTGCCATCTCAGGTCGGGGCTCCCTCGGAGATACGCAGTATTTT.